The 21 T cell receptor beta chains below were found in one sample sequenced in a study of cytomegalovirus exposure and HLA in healthy donors. Profiled with immunoSEQ multiplex PCR; TCRdb holds only in-frame clones, not every one. The table lists 100,000 to 150,000 clones, nearly 90% of them singletons. Sequenced: PBMCs. The receptors shown here come from a woman younger than 35 in good health and CMV-seronegative.

The chain links TRBV5-1 to TRBJ1-2, with 7 bases fitting TRBD1. Germline values: CDR1 SGHRS, CDR2 YFSETQ. This CDR3 is 17 amino acids long. J gave up 3 bases and V 2 bases, and 13 bases lay outside the gene matches. In DNA form, the CDR3 reads TGCGCCAGCAGCTTCGGACAGGCCCCTCTTGTCGACTATGGCTACACCTTC. It is translated as CASSFGQAPLVDYGYTF.

The chain combines TRBV15 with TRBJ1-1, with D possibly being TRBD1 (5 bases). This CDR3 is built from 14 residues. V was shortened by 5 bases and J by 8 bases, with 18 bases between the two germline ends. CDR1 is LNHNV, CDR2 YYDKDF, per germline (reference sequence). As DNA, the CDR3 is TGTGCCACCAGCTGGACCGGGGGATTTAGGGAAGCTTTCTTT. This codes for CATSWTGGFREAFF.

The chain uses TRBV7-8 and TRBJ2-3; 9 nucleotides agree with TRBD2. Germline values: CDR1 SGHVS, CDR2 FQNEAQ. The CDR3 is 16 amino acids. The V gene end was trimmed by 3 bases and the J gene end by 4 bases; junction bases not matched to a gene: 8. In nucleotides, the CDR3 is TGTGCCAGCAGCTTTAAAACCGGGACTAGCTCAGATACGCAGTATTTT. Protein: CASSFKTGTSSDTQYF.

The chain recombines TRBV5-1 with TRBJ1-2; tentative D call: TRBD1 (5 bases). Germline V gene lookup returns CDR1 SGHRS and CDR2 YFSETQ. The CDR3 totals 16 residues. V was cut by 0 bases and J by 5 bases, with 17 bases left in between. The CDR3 region has the DNA TGCGCCAGCAGCTTGGCCGGGACTGCAGCAGGATATGGCTACACCTTC. Protein: CASSLAGTAAGYGYTF.

This sequence joins TRBV6-1 and TRBJ2-3; TRBD1 aligns across 8 bases. V lost 8 bases and J lost 1; bases outside the gene matches: 5. CDR3 length: 14 residues. Germline V gives CDR1 MNHNS, CDR2 SASEGT. CDR3 residues: CASGSTGGTDTQYF. For the CDR3, the DNA is TGTGCCAGCGGATCGACAGGGGGCACAGATACGCAGTATTTT.

The V and J genes are TRBV19 and TRBJ1-2; 10 positions match TRBD1. The length of the CDR3 is 15 residues. Germline V lookup: CDR1 LNHDA, CDR2 SQIVND (reference sequence). Unmatched junction bases numbered 8, after V lost 6 bases and J lost 4 bases. CDR3 in DNA: TGTGCCAGTAGGGGGGACAGGGGAGAGAGCTATGGCTACACCTTC. It codes for CASRGDRGESYGYTF.

The rearrangement links TRBV20-1 to TRBJ1-2, with D hard to call. The CDR3 runs to 11 residues. Trimming took off 5 bases at V and 8 bases at J, with 12 bases between the two ends. Germline V gene lookup returns CDR1 DFQATT and CDR2 SNEGSKA (reference sequence). CDR3 bases: TGCAGTGCTGGGGAGGGCAACGGCTACACCTTC. This sequence encodes CSAGEGNGYTF.

This chain joins TRBV6-1 and TRBJ1-4, with 7 bases identical to TRBD1. V lost 0 bases, J lost 0 bases, and 4 bases stayed unmatched. Germline V gene lookup returns CDR1 MNHNS and CDR2 SASEGT. The CDR3 has 17 residues. CDR3 nucleotides: TGTGCCAGCAGTGAAGCCCTAGGGACAGCAACTAATGAAAAACTGTTTTTT. It translates to CASSEALGTATNEKLFF.

This clone has just a few counts. The J gene is TRBJ2-7, the V gene TRBV4-2; D is possibly TRBD1 (5 bases). This CDR3 spans 14 amino acids. Per the germline V gene, CDR1 is LGHNA and CDR2 is YNFKEQ. Trimming took off 1 base at V and 5 bases at J, with 12 bases between the two ends. CDR3 in DNA: TGTGCCAGCAGCCAAGTATCGGACACACACGAGCAGTACTTC. It specifies CASSQVSDTHEQYF.

This rearrangement joins TRBV4-1 to TRBJ2-1; maybe TRBD2 (5 bases). V was clipped by 0 bases and J by 10 bases, with 19 bases between them. The CDR3 loop spans 16 amino acids. Germline V gene sequence: CDR1 MGHRA, CDR2 YSYEKL. The CDR3 DNA is TGCGCCAGCAGCCAAGATTTCGCGGAAGGTGGCGGGGAGCAGTTCTTC. Translating gives CASSQDFAEGGGEQFF.

The J gene is TRBJ2-5, the V gene TRBV18; D is uncertain. Trimming took off 0 bases at V and 1 base at J, with 6 bases between the two ends. This CDR3 contains 14 residues. The germline V gene encodes CDR1 KGHSH and CDR2 LQKENI. Here the CDR3 DNA reads TGTGCCAGCTCACCACCGGCAGTCCAAGAGACCCAGTACTTC. It specifies CASSPPAVQETQYF.

The chain employs TRBV25-1 and TRBJ2-3; TRBD2 aligns across 7 bases. The V segment lost 9 bases and the J segment 4 bases; nucleotides outside the gene matches: 10. Germline CDR1 and CDR2: MGHDK and SYGVNS. The CDR3 runs to 14 residues. Here the CDR3 DNA reads TGTGCCAGTCGACTAGCAATAGACCCAGATACGCAGTATTTT. Protein: CASRLAIDPDTQYF.

This chain uses TRBV9 with TRBJ2-5; TRBD2 matches 8 bases. Germline loops: CDR1 SGDLS, CDR2 YYNGEE. CDR3 length equals 16 residues. V shed 4 bases and J 4 bases; nucleotides not matched to a gene: 12. This CDR3 reads CASSPRAGVPSETQYF. CDR3 bases: TGTGCCAGCAGCCCACGAGCGGGGGTCCCCTCAGAGACCCAGTACTTC.

The rearrangement links TRBV30 to TRBJ2-5; possibly TRBD2 for D (7 bases). Looked up from germline, CDR1 is GTSNPN and CDR2 is SVGIG (reference sequence). This CDR3 is built from 14 residues. Trimming cost V 0 bases and J 5 bases, with 13 bases left between them. The CDR3 region has the DNA TGTGCCTGGAGTGTACGGGGGGCGCGGGAGACCCAGTACTTC. This encodes CAWSVRGARETQYF.

V is TRBV11-2 and J is TRBJ2-5, with a weak D call TRBD2 (5 bases). V lost 5 bases and J 1 base, leaving 11 bases between the germline ends. Germline V gene data show CDR1 as SGHAT and CDR2 as FQNNGV. The CDR3 loop spans 14 amino acids. CDR3 region: CASSPYRGQETQYF. The CDR3 DNA reads TGTGCCAGCAGCCCCTACCGGGGCCAAGAGACCCAGTACTTC.

The chain recombines TRBV7-9 with TRBJ2-7; weak D call: TRBD1 (6 bases). Germline loops: CDR1 SEHNR, CDR2 FQNEAQ (reference sequence). V lost 1 base and J 6 bases, leaving 16 bases between the germline ends. This CDR3 region has 15 residues. As DNA, the CDR3 is TGTGCCAGCAGCTTAGGAGGCAGGGGACGGGGCGAGCAGTACTTC. It encodes CASSLGGRGRGEQYF.

This clone appeared once. The genes are TRBV15 and TRBJ2-2; D is ambiguous. The germline V and J ends were trimmed by 1 base and 3 bases, with 6 bases remaining between them. Germline V gene lookup returns CDR1 LNHNV and CDR2 YYDKDF (reference sequence). The CDR3 totals 14 residues. The CDR3: CATSRGVDTGELFF. Here the CDR3 DNA reads TGTGCCACCAGCAGAGGAGTAGACACCGGGGAGCTGTTTTTT.

The V gene is TRBV28, the J gene TRBJ2-2, with 11 positions matching TRBD1. With V trimmed by 1 base and J by 3 bases, 13 bases remained unmatched. This CDR3 spans 20 amino acids. Germline V lookup: CDR1 MDHEN, CDR2 SYDVKM. The CDR3 protein is CASSLSIRLLGQGDTGELFF. DNA for the CDR3: TGTGCCAGCAGTTTATCTATCCGCTTGTTGGGACAGGGGGACACCGGGGAGCTGTTTTTT.

The V gene is TRBV5-1, the J gene TRBJ2-5; D may be TRBD2 (6 bases). The CDR3 runs 15 residues. The V end was cut by 5 bases, the J end by 3 bases, with 17 bases between. Germline V gene sequence: CDR1 SGHRS, CDR2 YFSETQ. The CDR3 is CASRTFRGNKETQYF. In DNA, the CDR3 is TGCGCCAGCAGAACATTTCGGGGGAACAAAGAGACCCAGTACTTC.

The sample holds one count of this clone. The chain has TRBV19 and TRBJ2-2, with D possibly matching TRBD2 (6 bases). This CDR3 region has 17 residues. Deletions cut 5 bases from V and 1 base from J, with 17 bases between. Germline CDR1 is LNHDA and CDR2 is SQIVND (reference sequence). The CDR3 DNA reads as TGTGCCAGTAGTTGGGACTGGGCAGGGATGAACACCGGGGAGCTGTTTTTT. Amino acids: CASSWDWAGMNTGELFF.

This chain connects TRBV2 to TRBJ1-2, with D unclear. Germline V CDR1 and CDR2: SNHLY, FYNNEI. Trimming left V 1 base short and J 1 base short, with 4 bases between. CDR3 length equals 13 residues. The CDR3 sequence: CASSEGRNYGYTF. CDR3 bases: TGTGCCAGCAGTGAAGGTCGTAACTATGGCTACACCTTC. Full variable domain (rest looked up from reference TRBV2 and TRBJ1-2): EPEVTQTPSHQVTQMGQEVILRCVPISNHLYFYWYRQILGQKVEFLVSFYNNEISEKSEIFDDQFSVERPDGSNFTLKIRSTKLEDSAMYFCASSEGRNYGYTFGSGTRLTVV.